Below are 22 T cell receptor beta chains sequenced from a single sample in a study of T cells expressing NK-cell markers. TCRdb reanalyzed the 5' RACE reads and collapses them to one entry per CDR3 protein, without DNA. Listed are approximately 170,000 distinct CDR3 sequences; just over 20% falls within the top ten. Material: blood T cells: a sorted CD56 or NKG2C T cell subset, CD4+ or CD8+ T cells, or bulk PBMC T cells (not recorded which). The receptors here all came from a man between 18 and 69 years old in good health.

The chain uses TRBV10-3 and TRBJ1-1; TCRdb returns TRBD1, unconfirmable since there is no DNA. The CDR3 contains 15 residues. Germline-derived CDR1 and CDR2 are ENHRY and SYGVKD. CDR3 in amino acids: CAISATGGLETEAFF.

This chain uses TRBV28 with TRBJ2-5; the TCRdb D gene call, TRBD2, has no DNA to confirm it. The CDR3 runs to 15 residues. CDR1 MDHEN and CDR2 SYDVKM come from the germline V gene. CDR3 sequence reads: CASGSFVGDFETQYF.

The chain is built from TRBV5-6 and TRBJ2-7. CDR1 is SGHDT, CDR2 YYEEEE, per germline. CDR3 length equals 14 residues. CDR3 protein: CASSLVTDLGEQYF.

This sequence joins TRBV7-8 and TRBJ1-1. The CDR3 length is 13 residues. The V gene's germline CDR1 is SGHVS and CDR2 FQNEAQ. The chain's CDR3 is CASSPQANTEAFF.

The chain is built from TRBV27 and TRBJ2-7; the TRBD1 assignment by TCRdb is unverifiable without DNA. This CDR3 comprises 17 residues. The germline gives CDR1 MNHEY, CDR2 SMNVEV (reference sequence). CDR3 region: CASSSLNHRGISYEQYF.

The chain links TRBV6-1 to TRBJ2-7; TCRdb proposes TRBD2, but this gene call is untestable without DNA. This CDR3 is built from 15 residues. The V gene's germline CDR1 is MNHNS and CDR2 SASEGT. The CDR3 spells CASTPWEAILYEQYF.

CDR3: CASSLDPAGGLETQYF. The chain has TRBV7-9 and TRBJ2-5; as DNA is missing, the TRBD2 call by TCRdb cannot be tested. Per the germline V gene, CDR1 is SEHNR and CDR2 is FQNEAQ (reference sequence). The CDR3 has 16 amino acids. Using reference TRBV7-9 and TRBJ2-5 for the parts outside the CDR3, the full variable domain is DTGVSQNPRHKITKRGQNVTFRCDPISEHNRLYWYRQTLGQGPEFLTYFQNEAQLEKSRLLSDRFSAERPKGSFSTLEIQRTEQGDSAMYLCASSLDPAGGLETQYFGPGTRLLVL.

The chain couples TRBV29-1 to TRBJ1-1; the D gene TCRdb calls, TRBD1, cannot be checked with no DNA. The germline V gene encodes CDR1 SQVTM and CDR2 ANQGSEA. The CDR3 consists of 12 residues. CDR3 region: CSERQGITEAFF.

The chain employs TRBV6-2 or TRBV6-3 and TRBJ1-5; no DNA is available, so the TRBD1 call from TCRdb remains unchecked. CDR3 length: 14 amino acids. Germline V gene sequence: CDR1 MNHEY, CDR2 SVGEGT. This chain's CDR3 is CASRTDRGIQPQHF.

The chain uses TRBV7-9 and TRBJ2-5. The CDR3 has 13 amino acids. The germline gives CDR1 SEHNR, CDR2 FQNEAQ (reference sequence). CDR3 sequence reads: CASRLADQETQYF.

The chain couples TRBV11-2 to TRBJ2-7; the D gene TCRdb calls, TRBD2, cannot be checked with no DNA. Germline CDR1 and CDR2: SGHAT and FQNNGV. This CDR3 contains 14 residues. The CDR3 here is CASRKAGPLDEQYF.

This chain links TRBV20-1 with TRBJ1-3; the D call from TCRdb, TRBD1, cannot be confirmed without DNA. The CDR3 runs 15 residues. Germline V gene data show CDR1 as DFQATT and CDR2 as SNEGSKA (reference sequence). The CDR3 region is CSASNRGFSGNTIYF.

The chain combines TRBV5-5 with TRBJ1-2. The germline V gene encodes CDR1 SGHKS and CDR2 YYEKEE (reference sequence). The CDR3 extends over 14 amino acids. The CDR3: CASSLYNTNYGYTF. Complete variable domain (other parts from reference TRBV5-5 and TRBJ1-2): DAGVTQSPTHLIKTRGQQVTLRCSPISGHKSVSWYQQVLGQGPQFIFQYYEKEERGRGNFPDRFSARQFPNYSSELNVNALLLGDSALYLCASSLYNTNYGYTFGSGTRLTVV.

The gene calls are TRBV15 and TRBJ2-5; TCRdb's D gene call, TRBD2, goes unchecked for lack of DNA. CDR3 length equals 15 residues. Per germline, CDR1 LNHNV and CDR2 YYDKDF (reference sequence). The CDR3 spells CATSRGWSSEETQYF.

This sequence joins TRBV4-1 and TRBJ1-5. Germline CDR1 reads MGHRA; CDR2 reads YSYEKL. The CDR3 has 15 amino acids. The CDR3 spells CASSLTDGYNQPQHF.

The chain couples TRBV6-5 to TRBJ2-2; no DNA is available, so the TRBD2 call from TCRdb remains unchecked. CDR1 and CDR2 from the germline V gene are MNHEY and SVGAGI. The CDR3 consists of 17 residues. The CDR3: CASSYWSAGGPHGELFF.

The chain uses TRBV30 and TRBJ1-4; no DNA is available, so the TRBD1 call from TCRdb remains unchecked. The V gene's germline CDR1 is GTSNPN and CDR2 SVGIG (reference sequence). This CDR3 is built from 12 residues. The CDR3 spells CAWSAGGEKLFF.

The J gene is TRBJ2-1, the V gene TRBV28; lacking DNA, the TRBD1 call made by TCRdb goes unchecked. From germline, CDR1 is MDHEN and CDR2 SYDVKM. CDR3 length equals 13 residues. CDR3 residues: CASSSGTGNEQFF.

This chain joins TRBV13 and TRBJ2-1; the TCRdb D gene call, TRBD1, has no DNA to confirm it. Germline CDR1 PRHDT, CDR2 FYEKMQ (reference sequence). This CDR3 has 12 amino acids. The CDR3: CASSSQGHEQFF.

This sequence joins TRBV11-2 and TRBJ2-3; TCRdb selects TRBD1, and the lack of DNA leaves this call unchecked. Germline CDR1 and CDR2: SGHAT and FQNNGV. This CDR3 has 17 residues. CDR3 amino acids: CASSLVLARRTHNTQYF.

The chain employs TRBV20-1 and TRBJ2-1; checking the TCRdb D call of TRBD2 is not possible without DNA. The CDR3 has 15 residues. Germline V lookup: CDR1 DFQATT, CDR2 SNEGSKA (reference sequence). CDR3 amino acids: CSAKPGLAVYNEQFF.

The CDR3 sequence: CASSFDMVETQYF. The J gene is TRBJ2-5, the V gene TRBV5-8. Germline V gives CDR1 SGHTS, CDR2 YDEGEE. The CDR3 consists of 13 residues.